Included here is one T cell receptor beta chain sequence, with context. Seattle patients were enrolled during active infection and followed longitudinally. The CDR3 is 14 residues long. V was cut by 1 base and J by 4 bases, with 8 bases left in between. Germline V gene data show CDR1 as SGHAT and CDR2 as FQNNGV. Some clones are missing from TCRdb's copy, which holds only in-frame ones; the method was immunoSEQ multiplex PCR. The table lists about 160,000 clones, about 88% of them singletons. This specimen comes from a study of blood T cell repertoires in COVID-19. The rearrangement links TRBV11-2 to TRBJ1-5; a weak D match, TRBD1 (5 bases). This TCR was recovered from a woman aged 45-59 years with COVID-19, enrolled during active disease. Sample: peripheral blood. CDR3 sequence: CASSLAQANQPQHF. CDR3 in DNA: TGTGCCAGCAGCTTAGCACAGGCGAATCAGCCCCAGCATTTT.